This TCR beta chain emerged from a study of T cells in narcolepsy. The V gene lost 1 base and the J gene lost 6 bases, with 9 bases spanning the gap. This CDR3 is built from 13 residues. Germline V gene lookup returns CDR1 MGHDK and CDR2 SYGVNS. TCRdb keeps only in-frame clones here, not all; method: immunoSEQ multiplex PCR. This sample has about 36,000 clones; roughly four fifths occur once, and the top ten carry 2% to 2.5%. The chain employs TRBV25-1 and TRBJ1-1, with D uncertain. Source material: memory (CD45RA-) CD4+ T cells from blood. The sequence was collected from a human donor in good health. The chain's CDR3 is CASSESGRSEAFF. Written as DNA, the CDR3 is TGTGCCAGCAGTGAATCTGGACGGTCTGAAGCTTTCTTT.